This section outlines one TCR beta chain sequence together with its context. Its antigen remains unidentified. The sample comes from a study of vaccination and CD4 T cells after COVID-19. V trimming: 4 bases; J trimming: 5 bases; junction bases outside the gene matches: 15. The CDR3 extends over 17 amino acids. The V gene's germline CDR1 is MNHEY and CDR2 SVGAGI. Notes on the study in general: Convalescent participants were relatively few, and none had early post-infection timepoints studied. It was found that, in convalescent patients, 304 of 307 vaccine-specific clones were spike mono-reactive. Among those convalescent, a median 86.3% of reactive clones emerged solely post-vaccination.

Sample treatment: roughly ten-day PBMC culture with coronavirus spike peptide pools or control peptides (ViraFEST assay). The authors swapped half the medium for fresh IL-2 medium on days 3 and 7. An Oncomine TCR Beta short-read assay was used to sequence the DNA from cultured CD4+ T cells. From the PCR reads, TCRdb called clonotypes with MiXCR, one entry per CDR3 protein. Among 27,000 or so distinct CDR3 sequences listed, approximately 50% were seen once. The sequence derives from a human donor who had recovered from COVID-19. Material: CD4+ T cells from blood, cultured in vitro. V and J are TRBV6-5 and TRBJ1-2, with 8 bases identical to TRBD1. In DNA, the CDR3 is TGTGCCAGCAGTTCCCCGGGACAGGCAAAACCAGGATATGGCTACACCTTC. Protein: CASSSPGQAKPGYGYTF.